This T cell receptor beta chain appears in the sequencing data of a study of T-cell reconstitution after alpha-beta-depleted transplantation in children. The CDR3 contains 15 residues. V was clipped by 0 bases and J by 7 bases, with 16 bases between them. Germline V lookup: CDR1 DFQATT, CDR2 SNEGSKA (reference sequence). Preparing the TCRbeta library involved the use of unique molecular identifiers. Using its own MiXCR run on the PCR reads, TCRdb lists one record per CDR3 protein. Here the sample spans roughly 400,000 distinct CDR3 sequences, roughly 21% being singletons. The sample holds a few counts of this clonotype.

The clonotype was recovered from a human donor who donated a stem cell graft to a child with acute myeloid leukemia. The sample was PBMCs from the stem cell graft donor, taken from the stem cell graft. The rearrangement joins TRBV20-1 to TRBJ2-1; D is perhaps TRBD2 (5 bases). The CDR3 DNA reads TGCAGTGCTAGAGATCTCGTGAGGGAACGGAATGAGCAGTTCTTC. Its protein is CSARDLVRERNEQFF.